This T cell receptor beta chain comes out of a study of blood T cell repertoires in COVID-19. About the study: Sources were T cells, B-cell-depleted T cells, or PBMCs; the material itself was cDNA or gDNA.

In its sample, this clone was seen once. Clones were sequenced by immunoSEQ multiplex PCR, and TCRdb holds only the in-frame ones, with some missing. The sample gives about 150,000 clones, about 90% of which show up once; over 3.5% is in the top ten. Losses at the gene ends were 3 bases for V and 2 bases for J; bases not matched to a gene: 4. CDR1 is WNHNN, CDR2 SYGVQD, per germline (reference sequence). CDR3 length: 17 residues. The V gene is TRBV10-1, the J gene TRBJ2-2; 12 nucleotides line up with TRBD2. The receptor was isolated from a woman aged 60-75 years with active or convalescent COVID-19. The source material was peripheral blood. The CDR3: CASSDRLAGANTGELFF. In nucleotides, the CDR3 is TGCGCCAGCAGTGATAGACTAGCGGGGGCAAACACCGGGGAGCTGTTTTTT.